The 3 T cell receptor beta chains reported below all come from one sample, sequenced in a study of cytomegalovirus exposure and HLA in healthy donors. The PCR contained 60 Vbeta and 13 Jbeta primers. Data came from immunoSEQ multiplex PCR; TCRdb stores just in-frame clones and leaves some out. Of roughly 95,000 clones listed, approximately 80% are singletons. The sequencing input was PBMCs. The receptors here all came from a man younger than 45 in good health and CMV-seropositive.

The sample holds one count of this clone. The chain employs TRBV6-5 and TRBJ1-5; the D is unclear. The germline V gene encodes CDR1 MNHEY and CDR2 SVGAGI. The CDR3 is 13 amino acids. The V end was cut by 2 bases, the J end by 6 bases, with 8 bases between. CDR3 bases: TGTGCCAGCAGTTACGATAGTGGTCAGCCCCAGCATTTT. Its translation is CASSYDSGQPQHF.

This chain links TRBV5-6 with TRBJ1-1; D is uncertain. The ends were cut back, 2 bases at V and 0 bases at J, with 5 bases in the middle. This CDR3 has 13 amino acids. The germline V gene has CDR1 SGHDT and CDR2 YYEEEE. This CDR3 reads CASSFSVNTEAFF. CDR3 in DNA: TGTGCCAGCAGCTTCTCAGTGAACACTGAAGCTTTCTTT.

The chain carries TRBV7-2 and TRBJ1-2; TRBD1 might be the D (5 bases). The CDR3 runs 14 residues. V was trimmed by 5 bases and J by 4 bases, leaving 14 bases between them. In germline, CDR1 is SGHTA, CDR2 FQGNSA. The CDR3 region is CASSLAGPGYGYTF. CDR3 nucleotides: TGTGCCAGCAGCCTCGCAGGGCCGGGCTATGGCTACACCTTC. The full variable domain, with the rest looked up from reference TRBV7-2 and TRBJ1-2, is GAGVSQSPSNKVTEKGKDVELRCDPISGHTALYWYRQSLGQGLEFLIYFQGNSAPDKSGLPSDRFSAERTGGSVSTLTIQRTQQEDSAVYLCASSLAGPGYGYTFGSGTRLTVV.